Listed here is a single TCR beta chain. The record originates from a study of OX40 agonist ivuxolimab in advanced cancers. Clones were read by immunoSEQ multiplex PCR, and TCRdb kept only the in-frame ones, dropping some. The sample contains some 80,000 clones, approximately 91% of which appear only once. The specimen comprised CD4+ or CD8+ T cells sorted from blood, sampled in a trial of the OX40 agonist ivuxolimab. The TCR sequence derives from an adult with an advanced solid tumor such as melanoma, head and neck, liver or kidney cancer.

CDR3 nucleotide sequence: TGTGCCAGTAGTATGGTGGTAGCGTCCCAAGCTTTCTTT. Amino acid sequence: CASSMVVASQAFF. This chain uses TRBV19 with TRBJ1-1; D call uncertain. The length of the CDR3 is 13 residues. With 3 bases removed from V and 9 bases from J, the gap between germline ends came to 14 bases. The germline CDR1 and CDR2 sequences are LNHDA and SQIVND (reference sequence).